Each of the 26 T cell receptor beta chains below was sequenced from the same sample in a study of shared clonotypes between healthy human individuals. Assay: immunoSEQ multiplex PCR; the TCRdb copy retains only in-frame clones and omits some. The sample carries about 730,000 clones, 55% to 80% recorded once. Sample: memory CD4+ T cells sorted from blood. As to subset: CD45RA-negative fraction. The receptors here all came from a woman under 40 in good health.

Here the CDR3 reads CASRISGRGQLREQFF. The CDR3 nucleotides are TGTGCCAGCAGAATTAGCGGGAGGGGGCAGTTGAGGGAGCAGTTCTTC. The V and J genes are TRBV28 and TRBJ2-1; 11 positions agree with TRBD2. The ends lost 6 bases at V and 10 bases at J; junction bases unmatched: 14. Germline V gene data show CDR1 as MDHEN and CDR2 as SYDVKM. CDR3 length: 16 residues.

The J gene is TRBJ1-2, the V gene TRBV28, with 7 bases identical to TRBD1. This CDR3 is 15 amino acids long. V lost 3 bases and J lost 6; bases outside the gene matches: 10. Germline loops: CDR1 MDHEN, CDR2 SYDVKM. The CDR3 is CASSFFVRQGDGYTF. The DNA for the CDR3 is TGTGCCAGCAGTTTCTTTGTCCGCCAGGGGGATGGCTACACCTTC.

The chain carries TRBV11-2 and TRBJ1-2; tentative D call: TRBD1 (6 bases). Germline V lookup: CDR1 SGHAT, CDR2 FQNNGV. The ends were cut back, 5 bases at V and 6 bases at J, with 25 bases in the middle. CDR3 size: 17 residues. CDR3 sequence (DNA): TGTGCCAGCAGCCCGCCCCCAGGGGCTATGAGGTTCGATGGCTACACCTTC. This gives the protein CASSPPPGAMRFDGYTF.

This clone was seen just once. The genes are TRBV25-1 and TRBJ2-1; TRBD2 matches 12 bases. Germline trimming cut 10 bases from V and 7 bases from J; bases unmatched to any gene: 8. The CDR3 is 14 residues long. Germline V gene lookup returns CDR1 MGHDK and CDR2 SYGVNS. CDR3 DNA sequence: TGTGCCACCCGGACTAGCGGGACGGGGAATGAGCAGTTCTTC. Amino acids: CATRTSGTGNEQFF.

Concerning this clone: Additional DNA sequences in this sample encode the identical CDR3. The genes are TRBV18 and TRBJ2-6, with D perhaps TRBD1 or TRBD2 (5 bases each). The germline V gene encodes CDR1 KGHSH and CDR2 LQKENI. CDR3 size: 15 residues. V dropped 6 bases and J dropped 0 bases, with 9 bases sitting between them. Here the CDR3 reads CASSPGRSGANVLTF. The CDR3 coding sequence is TGTGCCAGCTCCCCGGGGCGCTCTGGGGCCAACGTCCTGACTTTC.

The chain is built from TRBV5-6 and TRBJ1-1; 8 nucleotides agree with TRBD1. V shed 4 bases, J shed 6 bases, and the junction held 11 bases outside the gene matches. The CDR3 has 15 amino acids. From germline, CDR1 is SGHDT and CDR2 YYEEEE. CDR3 residues: CASSLTGAPRAEAFF. The CDR3 DNA follows: TGTGCCAGCAGCCTGACAGGGGCCCCGAGGGCTGAAGCTTTCTTT.

This clone occurred once. A much larger clone sits a single nucleotide away, making a read error possible. Other DNA sequences in this specimen translate into the identical CDR3. V gene TRBV5-1 combines with J gene TRBJ2-1; maybe TRBD2 (5 bases). The germline gives CDR1 SGHRS, CDR2 YFSETQ. V lost 4 bases to trimming and J lost 0 bases, with 11 bases between them. CDR3 size: 15 residues. As DNA, the CDR3 is TGCGCCAGCAGCCAGGACTCCAGCTCCTACAATGAGCAGTTCTTC. It codes for CASSQDSSSYNEQFF.

This clone was picked up one time. The chain combines TRBV6-5 with TRBJ2-2; unclear D gene. The CDR3 is 14 residues long. The V gene's germline CDR1 is MNHEY and CDR2 SVGAGI. Trimming took 6 bases from V and 1 from J, leaving 9 bases between them. CDR3 coding DNA: TGTGCCAGCAGGCAAGGCTTGAACACCGGGGAGCTGTTTTTT. Translation: CASRQGLNTGELFF.

This clone was recorded only once. The chain has TRBV7-9 and TRBJ2-1; tentatively, D is TRBD1 or TRBD2 (5 bases each). Trimming shortened V by 4 bases and J by 6 bases, and 16 bases separated the two germline ends. CDR1 and CDR2 from the germline V gene are SEHNR and FQNEAQ (reference sequence). CDR3 length: 15 residues. CDR3: CASSSDGVRGNEQFF. DNA for the CDR3: TGTGCCAGCAGCTCGGACGGGGTTAGGGGCAATGAGCAGTTCTTC.

The gene calls are TRBV19 and TRBJ1-2, with D possibly being TRBD1 (6 bases). Germline V gene data show CDR1 as LNHDA and CDR2 as SQIVND (reference sequence). The V and J ends lost 5 bases and 4 bases respectively, with 11 bases between them. The CDR3 runs 13 residues. For the CDR3, the DNA is TGTGCCAGTAGTCCCCAACAGGGCTATGGCTACACCTTC. Translating it yields CASSPQQGYGYTF. The full variable domain, in which reference TRBV19 and TRBJ1-2 provide the parts outside the CDR3, is DGGITQSPKYLFRKEGQNVTLSCEQNLNHDAMYWYRQDPGQGLRLIYYSQIVNDFQKGDIAEGYSVSREKKESFPLTVTSAQKNPTAFYLCASSPQQGYGYTFGSGTRLTVV.

The genes are TRBV2 and TRBJ2-5; the match to TRBD1 covers 8 bases. The CDR3 totals 15 residues. V trimming: 4 bases; J trimming: 4 bases; junction bases outside the gene matches: 8. The germline gives CDR1 SNHLY, CDR2 FYNNEI. The CDR3 nucleotides are TGTGCCAGCAGTGGCGGGGCAGGGGGCTTAGAGACCCAGTACTTC. Amino acids: CASSGGAGGLETQYF.

CDR3 loop: CASSTLPGGGTEAFF. The CDR3 DNA reads as TGCGCCAGCAGTACACTCCCCGGGGGAGGTACTGAAGCTTTCTTT. The rearrangement joins TRBV5-1 to TRBJ1-1; TRBD1 is a possible D gene (5 bases). V was shortened by 5 bases and J by 5 bases, with 19 bases between the two germline ends. The CDR3 totals 15 residues. Germline V lookup: CDR1 SGHRS, CDR2 YFSETQ.

About this clone: Different DNA sequences within this sample yield the same CDR3. The chain links TRBV29-1 to TRBJ2-7, with 12 bases fitting TRBD2. This CDR3 spans 14 amino acids. V lost 4 bases, J lost 3 bases, and 4 bases stayed unmatched. CDR1 is SQVTM and CDR2 is ANQGSEA in the germline V gene. The CDR3 nucleotides read TGCAGCGTTGGTCTAGCGGGAGGGAGCTACGAGCAGTACTTC. Its translation is CSVGLAGGSYEQYF.

With respect to this clone: Other DNA sequences from this sample encode an identical CDR3 as well. V gene TRBV7-2 combines with J gene TRBJ2-5, with D unclear. The CDR3 covers 12 residues. Germline loops: CDR1 SGHTA, CDR2 FQGNSA. With 3 bases removed from V and 2 bases from J, the gap between germline ends came to 4 bases. The CDR3: CASSFRQETQYF. The CDR3 DNA reads TGTGCCAGCAGCTTCAGGCAAGAGACCCAGTACTTC.

CDR3 protein: CASSYSDSLNTQYF. The CDR3 region has the DNA TGTGCCAGCAGTTACTCCGACAGCCTAAATACGCAGTATTTT. The chain combines TRBV6-5 with TRBJ2-3; D is perhaps TRBD1 (5 bases). CDR3 length: 14 residues. The germline V gene encodes CDR1 MNHEY and CDR2 SVGAGI. V was trimmed by 0 bases and J by 7 bases, leaving 11 bases between them.

The chain recombines TRBV6-6 with TRBJ2-2, with no clear D. V was trimmed by 0 bases and J by 4 bases, leaving 9 bases between them. The V gene's germline CDR1 is MNHNY and CDR2 SVGAGI (reference sequence). The length of the CDR3 is 15 residues. Here the CDR3 reads CASSYSITGTGELFF. DNA for the CDR3: TGTGCCAGCAGTTACTCTATCACGGGCACCGGGGAGCTGTTTTTT.

V usage is TRBV5-1 and J usage is TRBJ2-3; D not certain. Deletions cut 1 base from V and 4 bases from J, with 7 bases between. The CDR3 totals 13 residues. Germline assignment: CDR1 SGHRS and CDR2 YFSETQ. In nucleotides, the CDR3 is TGCGCCAGCAGCTTGCAGGCAGCAGATACGCAGTATTTT. Translated, it gives CASSLQAADTQYF.

The table lists this clone with many counts. J is TRBJ2-1 and V is TRBV10-3; TRBD2 aligns across 8 bases. CDR3 length: 14 amino acids. CDR1 ENHRY and CDR2 SYGVKD come from the germline V gene. V dropped 7 bases and J dropped 8; count of bases not matched to a gene: 10. The DNA of the CDR3 is TGTGCCATCAAAGGTAGCGGGGAGTTCGATGAGCAGTTCTTC. Its protein is CAIKGSGEFDEQFF.

This clone was found once. The chain couples TRBV5-1 to TRBJ2-1; 8 bases match TRBD1. The V and J ends lost 6 bases and 9 bases, in that order; junction bases with no gene match: 11. Germline V gives CDR1 SGHRS, CDR2 YFSETQ. This CDR3 comprises 14 residues. The CDR3, as DNA: TGCGCCAGCATCACGGGAACAGGGGGTGGTGAGCAGTTCTTC. Translating gives CASITGTGGGEQFF.

This rearrangement joins TRBV11-2 to TRBJ2-7; 8 bases agree with TRBD1. The V segment lost 5 bases and the J segment 5 bases; nucleotides outside the gene matches: 5. In germline, CDR1 is SGHAT, CDR2 FQNNGV. There are 13 residues in the CDR3. The DNA of the CDR3 is TGTGCCAGCAGCCGGGACAGGATTGACGAGCAGTACTTC. It encodes CASSRDRIDEQYF.

V and J are TRBV4-1 and TRBJ1-1; unclear D gene. The CDR3 length is 16 residues. Germline lookup yields CDR1 MGHRA and CDR2 YSYEKL. The V gene lost 3 bases and the J gene lost 7 bases, with 21 bases spanning the gap. CDR3 nucleotide sequence: TGCGCCAGCAGCCAGGAGGCTTTGGTCTTGGCGGGTGAAGCTTTCTTT. This encodes CASSQEALVLAGEAFF.

V is TRBV7-6 and J is TRBJ2-1, with 7 bases identical to TRBD2. The germline V gene encodes CDR1 SGHVS and CDR2 FNYEAQ. V was pared by 5 bases and J by 8 bases, with 3 bases of the junction left unmatched. The CDR3 has 12 amino acids. The CDR3 here is CASSRSGYEQFF. CDR3 in DNA: TGTGCCAGCAGCCGTAGCGGGTATGAGCAGTTCTTC.

This clone was found a few times. J is TRBJ2-2 and V is TRBV7-6; D is possibly TRBD1 or TRBD2 (5 bases each). Trimming shortened V by 5 bases and J by 6 bases, and 19 bases separated the two germline ends. There are 16 residues in the CDR3. Germline CDR1 is SGHVS and CDR2 is FNYEAQ. The CDR3 nucleotides read TGTGCCAGCAGCCCGAGGGTAGCGTGGGGCCCCGGGGAGCTGTTTTTT. This gives the protein CASSPRVAWGPGELFF.

CDR3 amino acids: CASSRIGGNLGNQPQHF. Written as DNA, the CDR3 is TGTGCCAGTAGTAGAATAGGAGGGAATTTGGGCAATCAGCCCCAGCATTTT. The V gene is TRBV19, the J gene TRBJ1-5, with D hard to call. V was shortened by 4 bases and J by 2 bases, with 18 bases between the two germline ends. Per the germline V gene, CDR1 is LNHDA and CDR2 is SQIVND (reference sequence). The CDR3 sequence is 17 residues long.

This clone was observed a handful of times. The V gene is TRBV7-3, the J gene TRBJ2-5; 14 bases map to TRBD2. Germline V lookup: CDR1 SGHTA, CDR2 FQGTGA. V was clipped by 5 bases and J by 4 bases; unmatched bases: 6. This CDR3 contains 16 residues. For the CDR3, the DNA is TGTGCCAGCAGCAAGGGGACTAGCGGGAGTAGAGAGACCCAGTACTTC. Translating gives CASSKGTSGSRETQYF.

The CDR3 loop reads CASRTGIRQPQHF. The DNA for the CDR3 is TGTGCCAGCAGAACAGGGATACGGCAGCCCCAGCATTTT. The chain joins TRBV28 to TRBJ1-5, with TRBD1 as a possible D gene (6 bases). Germline V lookup: CDR1 MDHEN, CDR2 SYDVKM. Trimming removed 6 bases from V and 7 bases from J, with 13 bases in between. This CDR3 has 13 amino acids.